These T cell receptor beta chains were read from a single sample in a study of response to subunit inactivated influenza vaccine. TCRdb re-called the RT-PCR reads through MiXCR, storing one row per CDR3 protein. The repertoire has approximately 700,000 distinct CDR3 sequences, 15% to 18% of them found once; the top ten carry roughly 12%. The source material was PBMCs from blood, sampled 12 days after vaccination. The source of these receptors is a man in his fifties or sixties who received an inactivated influenza vaccine. Each CDR3 is given with its conserved first and last residue. D genes are given only for firm matches. Some rows mark clone size as missing; the rest say once, few, many or name a class of expanded clone.

j_call v_call cdr3_length clone_size d_call cdr3_aa cdr3_nt
TRBJ2-7 TRBV20-1 14 . . CSAPGTKSSYEQYF TGCAGTGCCCCCGGGACGAAGAGCTCCTACGAGCAGTACTTC
TRBJ2-7 TRBV5-1 14 . . CASAAGTLSYEQYF TGCGCCAGCGCTGCCGGGACTCTTTCCTACGAGCAGTACTTC
TRBJ2-1 TRBV7-3 16 . TRBD2 CASSPNGLAGVYEQFF TGTGCCAGCAGCCCTAATGGGCTAGCGGGAGTATATGAGCAGTTCTTC
TRBJ2-4 TRBV20-1 13 many TRBD1 CSAPGQRKNIQYF TGCAGTGCACCGGGACAGAGAAAAAACATTCAGTACTTC
TRBJ2-3 TRBV29-1 14 . TRBD2 CSVAPAGGRDTQYF TGCAGCGTTGCTCCAGCGGGGGGGAGAGATACGCAGTATTTT
TRBJ2-7 TRBV29-1 15 . . CSVEGPGLHSYEQYF TGCAGCGTTGAGGGACCGGGCCTGCATTCCTACGAGCAGTACTTC
TRBJ2-3 TRBV3-1 18 . . CASSQAGWGANLVDTQYF TGTGCCAGCAGCCAGGCGGGGTGGGGAGCTAATTTAGTGGATACGCAGTATTTT
TRBJ2-2 TRBV3-1 19 . . CAFCFWLSSKKQGTGELFF TGTGCCTTCTGTTTTTGGCTTTCTTCTAAGAAGCAGGGGACCGGGGAGCTGTTTTTT
TRBJ2-5 TRBV20-1 11 . . CSAPSAKTQYF TGCAGTGCCCCATCGGCGAAGACCCAGTACTTC
TRBJ2-5 TRBV6-5 14 . TRBD2 CASSYLGLASPQYF TGTGCCAGCAGTTACCTGGGACTAGCGTCGCCCCAGTACTTC
TRBJ1-6 TRBV30 17 . . CAWSVINGLWNNSPLHF TGTGCCTGGAGTGTAATCAACGGTCTATGGAATAATTCACCCCTCCACTTT
TRBJ2-2 TRBV12-3/TRBV12-4 16 . . CASSLSQGILDGELFF TGTGCCAGCAGTTTAAGTCAGGGGATACTAGACGGGGAGCTGTTTTTT
TRBJ2-7 TRBV5-1 14 few . CASSSRGVGYEQYF TGCGCCAGCAGCTCGCGGGGTGTTGGCTACGAGCAGTACTTC
TRBJ1-1 TRBV9 12 many . CASSGSLTEAFF TGTGCCAGCAGCGGGAGTCTCACTGAAGCTTTCTTT
TRBJ2-3 TRBV7-2 14 few . CASSHASSTDTQYF TGTGCCAGCAGCCACGCCTCTAGCACAGATACGCAGTATTTT
TRBJ2-2 TRBV30 16 few TRBD2 CAWSVLAGAHTGELFF TGTGCCTGGAGTGTTCTAGCGGGGGCACACACCGGGGAGCTGTTTTTT
TRBJ2-2 TRBV29-1 13 many . CSAVDRNTGELFF TGCAGCGCCGTTGACAGGAACACCGGGGAGCTGTTTTTT
TRBJ2-3 TRBV29-1 13 . . CSVMGTISDTQYF TGCAGCGTCATGGGGACCATTTCCGATACGCAGTATTTT
TRBJ2-3 TRBV5-5 15 . TRBD2 CASTFAGVNTDTQYF TGTGCCAGCACCTTTGCGGGGGTTAACACAGATACGCAGTATTTT
TRBJ2-5 TRBV15 14 . . CATSLTVDQETQYF TGTGCCACCAGCTTGACGGTGGATCAAGAGACCCAGTACTTC
TRBJ1-6 TRBV18 15 . . CASSPGAPYNSPLHF TGTGCCAGCTCACCTGGGGCACCGTATAATTCACCCCTCCACTTT
TRBJ2-1 TRBV7-2 15 . TRBD2 CASSSPGLASNEQFF TGTGCCAGCAGCTCACCGGGACTAGCGTCGAATGAGCAGTTCTTC